The 13 T cell receptor beta chains given below trace back to one sample, sequenced in a study of tumor-infiltrating lymphocytes in primary liver carcinoma. Unsorted bulk tissue, roughly 19-33 mg of it, served as the source for co-extraction of RNA and DNA. From 500 to 600 ng of total RNA, TCR beta-specific cDNA was reverse-transcribed using a constant-region primer. Researchers made the TCR beta libraries by running three nested multiplex PCR rounds with slightly modified ARM-PCR. The first two PCR rounds used TRBV1-TRBV30 primers with a Cbeta primer, 9 to 10 cycles each. Via MiXCR, TCRdb re-called the multiplex PCR reads, giving one row per CDR3 protein. The sample lists approximately 54,000 distinct CDR3 sequences; about 68% were seen once. The source material was liver tumor tissue from sampling region 2. The subset denotes: tumor region T2, inferior pole. These receptors were obtained from a man aged 35 to 55 with primary liver carcinoma and hepatitis B virus infection.

In regard to this clonotype: The CDR3 end shows no conserved phenylalanine or tryptophan, and so a read error is likely. No DNA is shown, since the ends of the CDR3 on it are uncertain; the CDR3 is the one TCRdb lists. The rearrangement joins TRBV11-2 to TRBJ2-1. The CDR3 is 13 amino acids long, termini counted. Germline lookup yields CDR1 SGHAT and CDR2 FQNNGV. The CDR3 is CASGLNDAYEQLL.

V usage is TRBV28 and J usage is TRBJ2-3, with 8 nucleotides matching TRBD1. The V segment lost 10 bases and the J segment 0 bases; nucleotides outside the gene matches: 24. This CDR3 spans 20 amino acids. The germline gives CDR1 MDHEN, CDR2 SYDVKM. The CDR3 reads CANLPPGQAARGTSTDTQYF. The CDR3 nucleotides are TGTGCCAACCTTCCACCGGGACAGGCTGCCAGGGGAACTAGCACAGATACGCAGTATTTT. Full variable domain (outside the CDR3, taken from reference TRBV28 and TRBJ2-3): DVKVTQSSRYLVKRTGEKVFLECVQDMDHENMFWYRQDPGLGLRLIYFSYDVKMKEKGDIPEGYSVSREKKERFSLILESASTNQTSMYLCANLPPGQAARGTSTDTQYFGPGTRLTVL.

A word on this clonotype: At one boundary the junction diverges from the germline segment, which might be a read error. The gene calls are TRBV7-3 and TRBJ1-5; unclear D gene. This CDR3 is 16 amino acids long. Germline-derived CDR1 and CDR2 are SGHTA and FQGTGA. The CDR3 loop is CANSLRQTFSNQPQHF. The DNA of the CDR3 is TGTGCCAACAGCTTACGCCAAACCTTTAGCAATCAGCCCCAGCATTTT. The complete variable domain, with remaining parts taken from reference TRBV7-3 and TRBJ1-5, reads GAGVSQTPSNKVTEKGKYVELRCDPISGHTALYWYRQSLGQGPEFLIYFQGTGAADDSGLPNDRFFAVRPEGSVSTLKIQRTERGDSAVYLCANSLRQTFSNQPQHFGDGTRLSIL.

About this clonotype itself: A junction boundary mismatches the germline segment, possibly from a read error. This rearrangement joins TRBV6-5 to TRBJ2-2; the match to TRBD2 covers 7 bases. The CDR3 is 13 amino acids. Germline CDR1 and CDR2: MNHEY and SVGAGI. CDR3 in DNA: TGTGACAGCAGAGGGAGGGGAACCGGGGAGCTGTTTTTT. It translates to CDSRGRGTGELFF.

This clonotype has a handful of counts. This rearrangement joins TRBV20-1 to TRBJ2-5, with a possible D match to TRBD1 (6 bases). Germline V CDR1 and CDR2: DFQATT, SNEGSKA (reference sequence). This CDR3 is 12 amino acids long. Trimming cost V 5 bases and J 5 bases, with 12 bases left between them. This CDR3 reads CSASPGEETQYF. As DNA, the CDR3 is TGCAGTGCTTCTCCAGGGGAGGAGACCCAGTACTTC.

The rearrangement joins TRBV29-1 to TRBJ2-2; the D gene could be TRBD1 or TRBD2 (5 bases each). From germline, CDR1 is SQVTM and CDR2 ANQGSEA. V lost 6 bases and J 5 bases, leaving 19 bases between the germline ends. This CDR3 has 15 amino acids. The CDR3 DNA reads TGCAGCGTGAGAACACCGGGACGGGAAACCGGGGAGCTGTTTTTT. Translated: CSVRTPGRETGELFF.

The CDR3 here is CASSPNDPGFTDTQYF. The CDR3 bases are TGTGCCAGCAGCCCCAACGATCCCGGATTCACAGATACGCAGTATTTT. The rearrangement joins TRBV2 to TRBJ2-3; D gene uncertain. CDR1 is SNHLY, CDR2 FYNNEI, per germline. CDR3 length: 16 amino acids. V was pared by 6 bases and J by 2 bases, with 18 bases between.

This clonotype came up many times. This chain links TRBV4-1 with TRBJ2-1; D possibly corresponds to TRBD2 (6 bases). Trimming cost V 5 bases and J 1 base, with 24 bases left between them. Germline CDR1 MGHRA, CDR2 YSYEKL. This CDR3 contains 19 residues. The CDR3 nucleotides read TGCGCCAGCAGCTTTGGTAGCGGCCACCCATACTTATCCTACAATGAGCAGTTCTTC. Translation: CASSFGSGHPYLSYNEQFF.

In the case of this clonotype: The junction does not match germline at one end; this may be a read error. V is TRBV6-5 and J is TRBJ2-2; maybe TRBD1 (7 bases). The CDR3 runs to 17 residues. Germline V gene lookup returns CDR1 MNHEY and CDR2 SVGAGI. Here the CDR3 reads CASGYSTKQGDSEELVF. CDR3 nucleotide sequence: TGTGCCAGCGGTTACTCTACGAAGCAGGGGGACTCCGAGGAGCTGGTTTTT.

Comment on this clonotype: One junction end does not reproduce the germline sequence, and a read error may be involved. The rearrangement joins TRBV6-1 to TRBJ2-7; the D is unclear. The germline V gene has CDR1 MNHNS and CDR2 SASEGT. The CDR3 is made up of 16 amino acids. CDR3 nucleotide sequence: TGCGCCAACAGCGAAGGCCAGGCAGGCCCCTCCTACGAGCAGTACTTC. It yields the protein CANSEGQAGPSYEQYF.

The chain couples TRBV5-1 to TRBJ2-3; D call uncertain. Germline values: CDR1 SGHRS, CDR2 YFSETQ. The V gene lost 4 bases and the J gene lost 3 bases, with 21 bases spanning the gap. CDR3 length: 17 amino acids. As DNA, the CDR3 is TGCGCCAGCAGCAAAGAGCCACCTCTTACTGGTACAGATACGCAGTATTTT. As protein: CASSKEPPLTGTDTQYF.

This rearrangement joins TRBV4-1 to TRBJ2-7; 7 bases map to TRBD2. The CDR3 runs to 15 residues. CDR1 is MGHRA, CDR2 YSYEKL, per germline. V lost 0 bases and J lost 5; bases outside the gene matches: 7. CDR3 amino acids: CASSQDPTGGNEQYF. CDR3 coding DNA: TGCGCCAGCAGCCAAGATCCGACGGGGGGAAACGAGCAGTACTTC.

Points on this clonotype: A read error may be the cause here, since a much bigger clone is one base away. The chain is built from TRBV7-9 and TRBJ2-1; D is perhaps TRBD2 (6 bases). Trimming left V 0 bases short and J 9 bases short, with 15 bases between. Germline V gene lookup returns CDR1 SEHNR and CDR2 FQNEAQ (reference sequence). The CDR3 length is 15 residues. CDR3 loop: CASSLAARGSGEQFF. The DNA for the CDR3 is TGTGCCAGCAGCTTAGCGGCGAGAGGTAGCGGTGAGCAGTTCTTC.